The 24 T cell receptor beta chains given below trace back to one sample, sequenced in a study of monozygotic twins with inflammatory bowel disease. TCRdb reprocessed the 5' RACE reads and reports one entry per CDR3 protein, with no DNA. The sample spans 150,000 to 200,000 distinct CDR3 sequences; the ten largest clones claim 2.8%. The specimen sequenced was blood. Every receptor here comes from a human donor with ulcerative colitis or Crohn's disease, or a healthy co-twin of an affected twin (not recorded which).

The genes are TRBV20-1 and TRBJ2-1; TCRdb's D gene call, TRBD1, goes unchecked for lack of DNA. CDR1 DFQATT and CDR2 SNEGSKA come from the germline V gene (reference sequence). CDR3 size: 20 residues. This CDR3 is CSAVLVPGQGNGSSYNEQFF.

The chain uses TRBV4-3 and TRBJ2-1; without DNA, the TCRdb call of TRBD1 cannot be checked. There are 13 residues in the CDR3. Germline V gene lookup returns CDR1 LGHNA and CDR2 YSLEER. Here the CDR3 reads CASSQEGHNEQFF.

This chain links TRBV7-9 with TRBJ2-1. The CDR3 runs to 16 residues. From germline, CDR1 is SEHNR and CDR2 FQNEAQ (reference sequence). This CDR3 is CASSLSRTESYNEQFF.

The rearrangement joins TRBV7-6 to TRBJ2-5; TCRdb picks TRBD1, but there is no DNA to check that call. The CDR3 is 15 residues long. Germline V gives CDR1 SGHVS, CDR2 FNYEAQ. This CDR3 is CASSLGTGGAETQYF.

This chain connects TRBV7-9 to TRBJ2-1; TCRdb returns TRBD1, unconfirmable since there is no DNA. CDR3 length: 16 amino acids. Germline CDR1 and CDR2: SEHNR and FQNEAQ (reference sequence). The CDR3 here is CASSLVQGTAHNEQFF.

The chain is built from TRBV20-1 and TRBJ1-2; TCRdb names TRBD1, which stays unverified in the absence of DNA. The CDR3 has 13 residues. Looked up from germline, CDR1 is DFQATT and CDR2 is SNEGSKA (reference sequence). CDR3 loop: CSPGEGRPWSYTF.

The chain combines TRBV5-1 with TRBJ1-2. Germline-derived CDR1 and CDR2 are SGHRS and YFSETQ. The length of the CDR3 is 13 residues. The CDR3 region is CASSLWGLDGYTF.

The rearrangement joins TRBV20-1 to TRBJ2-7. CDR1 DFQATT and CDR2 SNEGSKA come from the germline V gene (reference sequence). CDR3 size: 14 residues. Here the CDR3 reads CSADILAAKYEQYF.

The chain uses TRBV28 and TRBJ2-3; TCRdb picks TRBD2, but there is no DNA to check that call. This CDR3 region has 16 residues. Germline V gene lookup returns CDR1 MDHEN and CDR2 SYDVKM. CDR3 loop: CASSPRTSGNTDTQYF.

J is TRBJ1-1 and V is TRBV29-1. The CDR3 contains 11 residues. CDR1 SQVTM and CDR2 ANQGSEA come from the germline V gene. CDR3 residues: CSVVPNTEAFF.

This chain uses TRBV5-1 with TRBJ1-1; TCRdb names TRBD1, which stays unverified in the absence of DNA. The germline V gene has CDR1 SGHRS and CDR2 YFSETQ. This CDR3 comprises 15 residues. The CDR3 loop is CASSRLGGMNTEAFF. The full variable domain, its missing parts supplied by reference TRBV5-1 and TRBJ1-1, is KAGVTQTPRYLIKTRGQQVTLSCSPISGHRSVSWYQQTPGQGLQFLFEYFSETQRNKGNFPGRFSGRQFSNSRSEMNVSTLELGDSALYLCASSRLGGMNTEAFFGQGTRLTVV.

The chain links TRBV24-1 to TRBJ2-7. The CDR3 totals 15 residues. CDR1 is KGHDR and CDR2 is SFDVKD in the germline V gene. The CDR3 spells CATSDLKTGVYEQYF.

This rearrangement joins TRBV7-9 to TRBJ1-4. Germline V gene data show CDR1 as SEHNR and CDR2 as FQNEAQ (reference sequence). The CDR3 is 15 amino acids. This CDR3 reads CASSPSGWANEKLFF.

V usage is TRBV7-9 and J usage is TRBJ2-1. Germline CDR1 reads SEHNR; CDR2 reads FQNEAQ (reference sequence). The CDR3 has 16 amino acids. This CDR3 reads CASSLAGVALHNEQFF.

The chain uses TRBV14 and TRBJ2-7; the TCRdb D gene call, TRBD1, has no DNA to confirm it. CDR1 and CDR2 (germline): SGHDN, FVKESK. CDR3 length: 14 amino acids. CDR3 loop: CASSQEGAFYEQYF.

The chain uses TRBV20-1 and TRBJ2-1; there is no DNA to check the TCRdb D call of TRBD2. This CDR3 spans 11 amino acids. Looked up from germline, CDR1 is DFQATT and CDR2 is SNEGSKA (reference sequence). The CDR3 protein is CSARRVNEQLF.

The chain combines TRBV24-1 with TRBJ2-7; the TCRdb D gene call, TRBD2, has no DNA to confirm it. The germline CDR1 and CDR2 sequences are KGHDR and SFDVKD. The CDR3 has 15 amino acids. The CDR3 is CATSDEAGGPYEQYF.

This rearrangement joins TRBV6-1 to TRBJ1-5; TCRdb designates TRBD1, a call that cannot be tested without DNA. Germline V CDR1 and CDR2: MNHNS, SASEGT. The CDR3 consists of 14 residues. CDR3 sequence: CASTLRQGGQPQHF.

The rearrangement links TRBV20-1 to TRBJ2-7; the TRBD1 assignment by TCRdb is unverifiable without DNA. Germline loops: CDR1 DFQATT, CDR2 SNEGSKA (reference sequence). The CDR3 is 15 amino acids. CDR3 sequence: CSARGDLDRAYEQYF.

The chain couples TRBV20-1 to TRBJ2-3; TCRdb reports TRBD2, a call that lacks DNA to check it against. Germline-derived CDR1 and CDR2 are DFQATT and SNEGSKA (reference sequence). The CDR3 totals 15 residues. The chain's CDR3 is CSASLLAGETDTQYF.

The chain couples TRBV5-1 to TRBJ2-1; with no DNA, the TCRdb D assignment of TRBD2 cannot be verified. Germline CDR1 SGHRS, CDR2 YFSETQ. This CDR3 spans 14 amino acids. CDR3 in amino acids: CASSFDSGSLEQFF.

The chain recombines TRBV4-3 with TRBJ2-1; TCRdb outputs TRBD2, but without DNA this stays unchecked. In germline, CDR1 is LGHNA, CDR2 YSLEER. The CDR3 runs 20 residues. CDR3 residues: CASSQDSGATSGNLGNEQFF.

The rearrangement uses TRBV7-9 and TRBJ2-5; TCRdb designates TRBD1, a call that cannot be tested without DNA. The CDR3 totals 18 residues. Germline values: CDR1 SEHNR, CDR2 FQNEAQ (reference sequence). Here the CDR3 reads CASSSNPQIGQRQETQYF.

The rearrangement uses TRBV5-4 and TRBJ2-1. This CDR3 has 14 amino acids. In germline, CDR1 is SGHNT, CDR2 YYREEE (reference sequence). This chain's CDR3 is CASSLGGLSNEQFF.